This T cell receptor beta chain was captured in a study of shared clonotypes between healthy human individuals. The assay was immunoSEQ multiplex PCR, and TCRdb's table has in-frame clones only and misses some. The sample has about a million clones; 70% to 85% are singletons. The V and J ends lost 6 bases and 7 bases respectively, with 15 bases between them. The CDR3 covers 13 residues. Per germline, CDR1 KGHSH and CDR2 LQKENI. The chain links TRBV18 to TRBJ1-1; no clear D gene. Sequencing was done on a sample of memory CD4+ T cells sorted from blood. Subset indicated: CD45RA-negative fraction. The sequence derives from a man younger than 35 in good health. The CDR3 loop reads CASSWTEGDEAFF. Here the CDR3 DNA reads TGTGCCAGCTCGTGGACGGAAGGCGATGAAGCTTTCTTT.